This T cell receptor beta chain was recovered during a study of response to subunit inactivated influenza vaccine. Looked up from germline, CDR1 is SGHTA and CDR2 is FQGNSA. This CDR3 region has 19 residues. V trimming: 2 bases; J trimming: 6 bases; junction bases outside the gene matches: 17. Each CDR3 protein is one row after TCRdb ran MiXCR on the RT-PCR reads. The sample lists approximately 500,000 distinct CDR3 sequences, around 21% occurring once. This sample also appeared in a second study, on T cells expressing NK-cell markers. That investigation notes: The TCR beta cDNA came from 5'RACE template switching with UMIs. Sequenced donors, eight in total, included seven who were HCMV-seropositive and one who was seronegative. In roughly six donors, dominant CD3+CD56+NKG2C+ clonotypes ranked among the top 10 CD8+ clonotypes.

The clonotype originates from a man aged 50-59 years who received an inactivated influenza vaccine. V usage is TRBV7-2 and J usage is TRBJ1-1; 11 nucleotides align to TRBD1. The material was CD4+ T cells sorted from PBMCs, obtained 12 days after vaccination. DNA for the CDR3: TGTGCCAGCAGCTTATCGCGTTTTCTGGGACAGGGGGTTATATCTGAAGCTTTCTTT. It encodes CASSLSRFLGQGVISEAFF. Drawing the rest from reference TRBV7-2 and TRBJ1-1, the complete variable domain is GAGVSQSPSNKVTEKGKDVELRCDPISGHTALYWYRQSLGQGLEFLIYFQGNSAPDKSGLPSDRFSAERTGGSVSTLTIQRTQQEDSAVYLCASSLSRFLGQGVISEAFFGQGTRLTVV.